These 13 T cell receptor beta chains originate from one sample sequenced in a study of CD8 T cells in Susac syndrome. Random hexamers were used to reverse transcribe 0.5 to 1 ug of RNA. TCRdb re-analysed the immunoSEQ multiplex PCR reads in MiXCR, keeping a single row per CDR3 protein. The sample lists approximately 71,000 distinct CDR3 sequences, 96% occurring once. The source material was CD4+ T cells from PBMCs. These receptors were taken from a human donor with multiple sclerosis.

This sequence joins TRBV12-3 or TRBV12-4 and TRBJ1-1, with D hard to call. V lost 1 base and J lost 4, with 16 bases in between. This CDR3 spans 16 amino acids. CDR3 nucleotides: TGTGCCAGCAGTTTAGGTGTCAGCGAGATTCCCACTGAAGCTTTCTTT. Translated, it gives CASSLGVSEIPTEAFF.

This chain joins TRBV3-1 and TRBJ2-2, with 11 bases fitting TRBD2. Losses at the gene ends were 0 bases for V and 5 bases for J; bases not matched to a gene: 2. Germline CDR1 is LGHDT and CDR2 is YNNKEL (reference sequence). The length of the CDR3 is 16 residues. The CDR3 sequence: CASSQDASGGTGELFF. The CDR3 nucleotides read TGTGCCAGCAGCCAAGACGCTAGCGGGGGGACCGGGGAGCTGTTTTTT. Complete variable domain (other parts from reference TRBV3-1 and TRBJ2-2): DTAVSQTPKYLVTQMGNDKSIKCEQNLGHDTMYWYKQDSKKFLKIMFSYNNKELIINETVPNRFSPKSPDKAHLNLHINSLELGDSAVYFCASSQDASGGTGELFFGEGSRLTVL.

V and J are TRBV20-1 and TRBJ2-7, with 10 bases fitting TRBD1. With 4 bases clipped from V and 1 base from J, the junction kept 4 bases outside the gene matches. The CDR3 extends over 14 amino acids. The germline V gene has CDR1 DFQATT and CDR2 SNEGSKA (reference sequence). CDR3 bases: TGCAGTGCTACGGGACAGGGGATTTCCTACGAGCAGTACTTC. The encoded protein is CSATGQGISYEQYF.

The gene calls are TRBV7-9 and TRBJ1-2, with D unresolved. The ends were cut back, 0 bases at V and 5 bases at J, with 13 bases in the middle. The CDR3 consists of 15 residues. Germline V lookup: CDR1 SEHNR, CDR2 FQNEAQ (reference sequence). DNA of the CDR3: TGTGCCAGCAGCTTAGCGAGGCAGCTCCCTTATGGCTACACCTTC. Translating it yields CASSLARQLPYGYTF.

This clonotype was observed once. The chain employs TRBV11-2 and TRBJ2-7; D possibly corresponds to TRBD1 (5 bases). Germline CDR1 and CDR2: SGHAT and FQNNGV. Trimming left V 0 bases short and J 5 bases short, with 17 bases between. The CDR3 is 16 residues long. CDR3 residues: CASSLEGRQGIDEQYF. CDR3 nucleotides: TGTGCCAGCAGCTTAGAGGGGCGGCAGGGAATCGACGAGCAGTACTTC.

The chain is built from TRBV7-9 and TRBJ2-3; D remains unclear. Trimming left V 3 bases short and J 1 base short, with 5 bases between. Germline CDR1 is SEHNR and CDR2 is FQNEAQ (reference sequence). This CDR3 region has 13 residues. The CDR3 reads CASSFKGTDTQYF. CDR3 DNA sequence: TGTGCCAGCAGCTTCAAGGGCACAGATACGCAGTATTTT. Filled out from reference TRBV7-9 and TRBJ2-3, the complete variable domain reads DTGVSQNPRHKITKRGQNVTFRCDPISEHNRLYWYRQTLGQGPEFLTYFQNEAQLEKSRLLSDRFSAERPKGSFSTLEIQRTEQGDSAMYLCASSFKGTDTQYFGPGTRLTVL.

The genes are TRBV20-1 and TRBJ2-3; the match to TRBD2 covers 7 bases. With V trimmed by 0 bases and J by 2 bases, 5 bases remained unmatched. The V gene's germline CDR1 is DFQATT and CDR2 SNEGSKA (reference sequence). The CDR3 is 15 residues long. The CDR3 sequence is CSARDTGGFTDTQYF. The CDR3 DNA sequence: TGCAGTGCTAGAGATACCGGGGGGTTCACAGATACGCAGTATTTT.

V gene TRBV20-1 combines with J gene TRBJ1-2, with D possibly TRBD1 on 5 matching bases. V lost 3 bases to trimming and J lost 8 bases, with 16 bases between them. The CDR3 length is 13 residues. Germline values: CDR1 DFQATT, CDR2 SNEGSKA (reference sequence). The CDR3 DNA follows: TGCAGTGCTAGTCATCGGACAATCGGCGGCTACACCTTC. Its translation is CSASHRTIGGYTF.

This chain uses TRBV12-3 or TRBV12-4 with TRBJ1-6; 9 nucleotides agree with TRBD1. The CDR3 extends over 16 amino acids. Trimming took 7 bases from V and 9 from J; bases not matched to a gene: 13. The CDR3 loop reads CASTWDRAGVGSPLHF. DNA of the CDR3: TGTGCCAGCACCTGGGACAGGGCGGGAGTAGGTTCACCCCTCCACTTT.

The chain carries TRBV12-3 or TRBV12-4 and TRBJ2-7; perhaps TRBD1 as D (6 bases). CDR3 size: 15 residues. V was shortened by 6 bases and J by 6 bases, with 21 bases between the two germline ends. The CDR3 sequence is CASSSLSQGGCEQYF. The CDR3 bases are TGTGCCAGCAGCAGTTTGTCCCAAGGGGGATGCGAGCAGTACTTC.

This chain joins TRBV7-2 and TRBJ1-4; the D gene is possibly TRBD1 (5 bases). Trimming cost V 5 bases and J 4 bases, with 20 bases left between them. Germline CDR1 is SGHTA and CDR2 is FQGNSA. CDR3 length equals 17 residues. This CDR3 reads CASSPTAGQAFNEKLFF. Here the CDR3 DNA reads TGTGCCAGCAGCCCCACTGCAGGGCAGGCATTTAATGAAAAACTGTTTTTT.

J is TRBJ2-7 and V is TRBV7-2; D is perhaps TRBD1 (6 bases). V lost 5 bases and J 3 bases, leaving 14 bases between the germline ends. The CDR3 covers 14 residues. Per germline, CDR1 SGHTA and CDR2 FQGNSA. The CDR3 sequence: CASSAGQTRYEQYF. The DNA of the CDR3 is TGTGCCAGCAGCGCAGGACAGACCCGCTACGAGCAGTACTTC.

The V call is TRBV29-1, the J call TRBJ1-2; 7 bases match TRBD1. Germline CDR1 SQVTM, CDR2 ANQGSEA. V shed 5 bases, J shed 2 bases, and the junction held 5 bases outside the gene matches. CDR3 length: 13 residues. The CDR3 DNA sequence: TGCAGCGTTCGAGGACAGGCCAACTATGGCTACACCTTC. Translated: CSVRGQANYGYTF. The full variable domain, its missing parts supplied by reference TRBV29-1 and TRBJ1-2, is SAVISQKPSRDICQRGTSLTIQCQVDSQVTMMFWYRQQPGQSLTLIATANQGSEATYESGFVIDKFPISRPNLTFSTLTVSNMSPEDSSIYLCSVRGQANYGYTFGSGTRLTVV.